These 3 T cell receptor beta chains share one sample of origin, sequenced in a study of blood T cell repertoires in COVID-19. Libraries were prepared by immunoSEQ multiplex PCR; TCRdb keeps only in-frame clonotypes and omits some of them. The table lists 150,000 to 200,000 clones, around 79% of them singletons. Specimen: PBMCs or T cells enriched from blood (not recorded which). The source of these receptors is a man aged 50-60 years who had recovered from COVID-19.

V is TRBV5-1 and J is TRBJ1-6; D is unclear. CDR3 length equals 15 residues. Germline assignment: CDR1 SGHRS and CDR2 YFSETQ. Trimming removed 0 bases from V and 7 bases from J, with 11 bases in between. The CDR3 reads CASSLETGNNSPLHF. The DNA for the CDR3 is TGCGCCAGCAGCTTGGAAACGGGTAACAATTCACCCCTCCACTTT.

The rearrangement joins TRBV5-4 to TRBJ2-1; unclear D gene. V lost 2 bases and J lost 1, with 13 bases in between. The CDR3 is 16 amino acids. CDR1 SGHNT and CDR2 YYREEE come from the germline V gene (reference sequence). Written as DNA, the CDR3 is TGTGCCAGCAGCTTCGGTGGTATCGGGTCCTACAATGAGCAGTTCTTC. It encodes CASSFGGIGSYNEQFF.

V gene TRBV15 combines with J gene TRBJ2-2; no clear D. The CDR3 extends over 18 amino acids. Trimming pared 1 base from V and 0 bases from J, leaving 15 bases between. Per germline, CDR1 LNHNV and CDR2 YYDKDF (reference sequence). CDR3 in DNA: TGTGCCACCAGCAGAGGGGCCTCTTTTTCCACGAACACCGGGGAGCTGTTTTTT. Translated, it gives CATSRGASFSTNTGELFF.